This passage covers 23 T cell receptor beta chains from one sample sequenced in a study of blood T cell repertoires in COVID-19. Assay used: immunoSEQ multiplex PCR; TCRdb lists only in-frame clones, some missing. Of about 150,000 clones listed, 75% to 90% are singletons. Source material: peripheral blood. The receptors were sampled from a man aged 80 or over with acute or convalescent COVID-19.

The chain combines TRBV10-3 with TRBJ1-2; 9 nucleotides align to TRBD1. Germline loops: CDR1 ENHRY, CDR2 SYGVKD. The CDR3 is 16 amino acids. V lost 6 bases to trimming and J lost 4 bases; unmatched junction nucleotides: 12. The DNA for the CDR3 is TGTGCCATCAGAAGACAGGGGGGCAGGCAAGGCTATGGCTACACCTTC. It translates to CAIRRQGGRQGYGYTF.

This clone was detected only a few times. This chain's CDR3 is CASSYGGRGGETQYF. Here the CDR3 DNA reads TGTGCCAGCAGTTACGGGGGACGGGGGGGTGAGACCCAGTACTTC. The V gene is TRBV6-5, the J gene TRBJ2-5; 8 bases match TRBD2. This CDR3 has 15 residues. V shed 2 bases and J 5 bases; nucleotides not matched to a gene: 7. Germline loops: CDR1 MNHEY, CDR2 SVGAGI.

The CDR3 spells CASSSGISSETQYF. CDR3 in DNA: TGCGCCAGCAGCTCCGGGATAAGCAGTGAGACCCAGTACTTC. This sequence joins TRBV5-1 and TRBJ2-5; D possibly corresponds to TRBD2 (5 bases). The germline V and J ends were trimmed by 3 bases and 5 bases, with 14 bases remaining between them. The CDR3 sequence is 14 residues long. Germline loops: CDR1 SGHRS, CDR2 YFSETQ.

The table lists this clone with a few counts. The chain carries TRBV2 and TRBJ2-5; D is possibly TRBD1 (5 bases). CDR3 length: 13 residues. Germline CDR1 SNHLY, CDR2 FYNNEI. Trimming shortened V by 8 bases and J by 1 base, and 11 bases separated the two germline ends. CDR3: CASGVQVQETQYF. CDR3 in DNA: TGTGCCAGCGGGGTACAGGTCCAAGAGACCCAGTACTTC.

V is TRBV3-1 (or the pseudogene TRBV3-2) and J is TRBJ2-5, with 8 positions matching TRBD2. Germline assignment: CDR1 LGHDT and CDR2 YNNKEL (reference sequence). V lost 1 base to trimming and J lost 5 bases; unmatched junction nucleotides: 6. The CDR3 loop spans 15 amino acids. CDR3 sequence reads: CASSQATGGRETQYF. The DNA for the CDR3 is TGTGCCAGCAGCCAAGCAACGGGGGGGCGCGAGACCCAGTACTTC.

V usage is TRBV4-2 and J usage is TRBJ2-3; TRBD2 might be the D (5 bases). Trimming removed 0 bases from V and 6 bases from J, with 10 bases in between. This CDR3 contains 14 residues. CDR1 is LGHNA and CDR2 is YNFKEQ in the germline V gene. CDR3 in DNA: TGTGCCAGCAGCCAAGAACTGCCGGGGGATACGCAGTATTTT. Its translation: CASSQELPGDTQYF.

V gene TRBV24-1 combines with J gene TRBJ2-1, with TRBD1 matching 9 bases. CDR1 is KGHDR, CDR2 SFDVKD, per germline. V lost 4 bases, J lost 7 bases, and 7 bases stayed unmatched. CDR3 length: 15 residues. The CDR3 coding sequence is TGTGCCACCAGTGACCCCCCCGGGACAGGGAATGAGCAGTTCTTC. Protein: CATSDPPGTGNEQFF.

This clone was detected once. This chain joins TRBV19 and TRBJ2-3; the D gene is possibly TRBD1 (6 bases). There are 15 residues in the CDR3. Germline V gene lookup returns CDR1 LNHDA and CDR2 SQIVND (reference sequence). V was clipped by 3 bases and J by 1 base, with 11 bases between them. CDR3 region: CASSIRDMGTDTQYF. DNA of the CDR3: TGTGCCAGTAGTATCCGGGACATGGGCACAGATACGCAGTATTTT.

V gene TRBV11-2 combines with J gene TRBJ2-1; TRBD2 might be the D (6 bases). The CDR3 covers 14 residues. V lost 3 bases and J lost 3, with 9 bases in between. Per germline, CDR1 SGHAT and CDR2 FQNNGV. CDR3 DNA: TGTGCCAGCAGCTTGGGACTCCTCTACAATGAGCAGTTCTTC. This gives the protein CASSLGLLYNEQFF.

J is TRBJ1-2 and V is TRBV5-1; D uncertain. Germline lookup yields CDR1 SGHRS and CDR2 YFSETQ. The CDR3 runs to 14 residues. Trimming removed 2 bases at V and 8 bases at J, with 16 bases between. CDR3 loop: CASSLSVTSGGYTF. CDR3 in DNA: TGCGCCAGCAGCTTAAGTGTTACATCGGGAGGCTACACCTTC.

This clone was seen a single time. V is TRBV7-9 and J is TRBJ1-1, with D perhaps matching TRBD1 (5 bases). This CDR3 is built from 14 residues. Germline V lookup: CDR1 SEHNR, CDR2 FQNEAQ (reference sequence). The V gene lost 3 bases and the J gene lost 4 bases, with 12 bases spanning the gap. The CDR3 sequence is CASSFAGVGTEAFF. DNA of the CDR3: TGTGCCAGCAGCTTCGCGGGGGTCGGCACTGAAGCTTTCTTT.

The CDR3 spells CASSPAEGTGSYEQYF. The CDR3 nucleotides are TGCGCCAGCAGCCCCGCGGAGGGTACCGGATCCTACGAGCAGTACTTC. This chain connects TRBV5-1 to TRBJ2-7, with D possibly TRBD2 on 6 matching bases. Trimming left V 4 bases short and J 1 base short, with 18 bases between. Germline-derived CDR1 and CDR2 are SGHRS and YFSETQ. The length of the CDR3 is 16 residues.

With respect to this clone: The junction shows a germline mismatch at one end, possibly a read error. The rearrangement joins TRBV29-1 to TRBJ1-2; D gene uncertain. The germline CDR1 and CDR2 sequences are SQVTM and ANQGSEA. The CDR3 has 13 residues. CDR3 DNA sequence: TGCAGCGTGGAAGAGCCATCGAGCTATGGCTACACCTTC. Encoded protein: CSVEEPSSYGYTF.

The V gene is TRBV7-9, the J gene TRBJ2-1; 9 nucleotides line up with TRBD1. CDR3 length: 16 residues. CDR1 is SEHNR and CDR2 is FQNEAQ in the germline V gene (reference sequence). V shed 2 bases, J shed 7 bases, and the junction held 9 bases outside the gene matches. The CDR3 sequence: CASSLTQGQGGNEQFF. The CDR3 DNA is TGTGCCAGCAGCTTAACCCAGGGACAGGGTGGGAATGAGCAGTTCTTC.

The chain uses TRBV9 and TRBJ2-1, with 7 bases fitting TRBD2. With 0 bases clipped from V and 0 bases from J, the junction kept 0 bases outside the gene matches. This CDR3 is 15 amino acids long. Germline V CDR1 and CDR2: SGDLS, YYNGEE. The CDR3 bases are TGTGCCAGCAGCGTAGCGGGAGGCTCCTACAATGAGCAGTTCTTC. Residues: CASSVAGGSYNEQFF.

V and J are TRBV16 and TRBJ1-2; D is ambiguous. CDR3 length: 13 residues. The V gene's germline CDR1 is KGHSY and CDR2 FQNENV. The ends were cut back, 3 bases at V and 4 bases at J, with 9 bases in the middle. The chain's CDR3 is CASSHTGGYGYTF. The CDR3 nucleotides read TGTGCCAGCAGCCACACCGGAGGCTATGGCTACACCTTC.

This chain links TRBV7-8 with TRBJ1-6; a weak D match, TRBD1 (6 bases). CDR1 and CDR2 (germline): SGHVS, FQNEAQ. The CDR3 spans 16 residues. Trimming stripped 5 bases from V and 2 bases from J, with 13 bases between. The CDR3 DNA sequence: TGTGCCAGCAGCCCGACAGGTCCGCCCTATAATTCACCCCTCCACTTT. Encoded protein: CASSPTGPPYNSPLHF.

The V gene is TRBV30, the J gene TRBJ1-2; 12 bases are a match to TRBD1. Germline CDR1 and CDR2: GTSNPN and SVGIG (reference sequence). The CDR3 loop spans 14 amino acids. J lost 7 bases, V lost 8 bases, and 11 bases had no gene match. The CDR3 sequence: CATPQGQGAFGYTF. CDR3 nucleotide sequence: TGTGCCACACCCCAGGGACAGGGGGCGTTTGGCTACACCTTC. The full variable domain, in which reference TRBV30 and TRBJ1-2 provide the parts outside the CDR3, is SQTIHQWPATLVQPVGSPLSLECTVEGTSNPNLYWYRQAAGRGLQLLFYSVGIGQISSEVPQNLSASRPQDRQFILSSKKLLLSDSGFYLCATPQGQGAFGYTFGSGTRLTVV.

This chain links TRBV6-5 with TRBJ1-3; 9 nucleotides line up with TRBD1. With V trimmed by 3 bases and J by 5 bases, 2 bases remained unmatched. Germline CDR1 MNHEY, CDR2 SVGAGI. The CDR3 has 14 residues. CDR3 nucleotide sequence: TGTGCCAGCAGTTATGGGACAGGGAGAAACACCATATATTTT. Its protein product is CASSYGTGRNTIYF.

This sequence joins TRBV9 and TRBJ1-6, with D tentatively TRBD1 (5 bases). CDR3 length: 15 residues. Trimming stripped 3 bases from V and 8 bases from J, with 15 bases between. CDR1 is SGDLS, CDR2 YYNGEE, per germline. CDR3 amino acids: CASSAGAGRDSPLHF. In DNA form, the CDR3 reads TGTGCCAGCAGCGCGGGAGCAGGGAGGGATTCACCCCTCCACTTT.

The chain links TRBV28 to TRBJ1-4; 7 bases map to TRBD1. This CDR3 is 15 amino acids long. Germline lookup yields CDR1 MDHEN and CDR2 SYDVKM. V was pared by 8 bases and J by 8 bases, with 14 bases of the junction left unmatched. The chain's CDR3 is CASGLGTASSEKLFF. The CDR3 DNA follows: TGTGCCAGCGGGCTTGGGACAGCTTCCTCCGAAAAACTGTTTTTT.

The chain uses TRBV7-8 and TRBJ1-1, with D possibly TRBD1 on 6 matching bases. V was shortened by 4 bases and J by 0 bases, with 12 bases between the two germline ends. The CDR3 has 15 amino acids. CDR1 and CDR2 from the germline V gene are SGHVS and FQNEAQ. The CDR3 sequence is CASSSRTDMNTEAFF. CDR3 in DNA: TGTGCCAGCAGCTCGCGGACAGACATGAACACTGAAGCTTTCTTT.

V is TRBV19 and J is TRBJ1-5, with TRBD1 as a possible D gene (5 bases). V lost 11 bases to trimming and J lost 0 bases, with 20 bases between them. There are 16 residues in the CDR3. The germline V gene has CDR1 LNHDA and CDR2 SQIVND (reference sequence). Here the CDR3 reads CAAGKRGTDSNQPQHF. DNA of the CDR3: TGTGCCGCCGGGAAGCGGGGGACGGATAGCAATCAGCCCCAGCATTTT.